This T cell receptor (beta chain) was recovered during a study of blood T cell repertoires in COVID-19. Study overall: The analysed material was cDNA or gDNA that came from T cells, B-cell-depleted T cells, or PBMCs.

Trimming removed 10 bases from V and 2 bases from J, with 15 bases in between. Germline values: CDR1 SGHTA, CDR2 FQGTGA. The CDR3 length is 13 residues. This clone was found once. Original handling: For nucleated cells, counts were estimated from reference gene primer amplification. The repertoire was sequenced with immunoSEQ multiplex PCR; TCRdb's copy has only in-frame clones and lacks some. The V and J calls and clone size come from that table; D and trimming were worked out from the DNA. The data hold 110,000 or so clones, with around nine tenths observed a single time. Sequencing was performed on peripheral blood. The TCR sequence derives from a woman in her seventies who had recovered from COVID-19. The chain joins TRBV7-3 to TRBJ2-7, with a possible D match to TRBD1 (5 bases). CDR3 nucleotide sequence: TGTGCCAATACAGACAGACTCCCCTACGAGCAGTACTTC. Protein sequence: CANTDRLPYEQYF.